This TCR beta chain was documented in a study of cytomegalovirus exposure and HLA in healthy donors. Study findings and constraints: In vitro assays verified that a few CMV-associated chains recognized CMV antigens specifically.

The donors formed part of the roughly 120-subject validation cohort, distinct from the approximately 670-subject first cohort. This CDR3 spans 16 amino acids. The ends lost 5 bases at V and 5 bases at J; junction bases unmatched: 13. Germline V gives CDR1 SGHVS, CDR2 FQNEAQ. Concerning this clone itself: Its target is not known.

TCRdb keeps only in-frame clones here, not all; method: immunoSEQ multiplex PCR. Of about 160,000 clones detected, just under 90% appear once; the ten largest clones hold around 3.8%. Sequenced sample: PBMCs. This sequence originates from a man younger than 35 in good health and CMV-seropositive. The rearrangement joins TRBV7-8 to TRBJ2-7, with 9 bases matching TRBD1. The CDR3 bases are TGTGCCAGCAGCGCCGACCCGGGACAGGGATCCCACGAGCAGTACTTC. It yields the protein CASSADPGQGSHEQYF.